This entry describes one T cell receptor (beta chain). The data were obtained in a study of blood T cell repertoires in COVID-19. Germline assignment: CDR1 LGHDT and CDR2 YNNKEL (reference sequence). V dropped 5 bases and J dropped 4 bases, with 9 bases sitting between them. This CDR3 spans 13 amino acids. This table comes from immunoSEQ multiplex PCR, and its TCRdb copy is limited to in-frame clones, with some not included. The sample has around 150,000 clones, approximately 80% seen once; the top ten hold around 6.5%. Sample: PBMCs or T cells enriched from blood (not recorded which). The receptor was derived from a woman in her thirties or forties who had recovered from COVID-19. The gene calls are TRBV3-1 (or the pseudogene TRBV3-2) and TRBJ2-1; a possible D gene is TRBD2 (5 bases). CDR3 residues: CASSGLEYNEQFF. The CDR3 DNA sequence: TGTGCCAGCAGCGGACTGGAATACAATGAGCAGTTCTTC.